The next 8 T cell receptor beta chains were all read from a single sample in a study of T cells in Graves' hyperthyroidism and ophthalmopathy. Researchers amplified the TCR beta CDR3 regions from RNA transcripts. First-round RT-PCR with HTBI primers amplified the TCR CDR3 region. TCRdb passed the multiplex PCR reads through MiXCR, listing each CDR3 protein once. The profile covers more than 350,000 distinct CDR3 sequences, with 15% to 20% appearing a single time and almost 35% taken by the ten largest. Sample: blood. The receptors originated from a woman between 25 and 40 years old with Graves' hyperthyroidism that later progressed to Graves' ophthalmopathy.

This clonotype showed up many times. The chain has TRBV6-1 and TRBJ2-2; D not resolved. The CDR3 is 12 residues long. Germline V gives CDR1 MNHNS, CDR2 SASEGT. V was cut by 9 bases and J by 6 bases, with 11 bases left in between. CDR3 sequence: CASFQVAGELFF. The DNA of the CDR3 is TGTGCCAGTTTCCAGGTGGCCGGGGAGCTGTTTTTT.

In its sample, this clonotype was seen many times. As DNA, the CDR3 is TGTGCCAGCAGTTTGGGACAGGGAACCCACGAGCAGTACTTC. Amino acid sequence: CASSLGQGTHEQYF. The chain carries TRBV27 and TRBJ2-7; 9 bases are shared with TRBD1. The CDR3 runs to 14 residues. The V segment lost 3 bases and the J segment 5 bases; nucleotides outside the gene matches: 5. The germline CDR1 and CDR2 sequences are MNHEY and SMNVEV (reference sequence).

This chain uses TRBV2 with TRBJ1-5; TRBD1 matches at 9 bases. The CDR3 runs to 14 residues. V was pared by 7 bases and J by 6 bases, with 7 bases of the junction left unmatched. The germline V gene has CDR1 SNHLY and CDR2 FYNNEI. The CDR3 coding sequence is TGTGCCAGCACAACCGGGACAGGGATTCAGCCCCAGCATTTT. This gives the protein CASTTGTGIQPQHF.

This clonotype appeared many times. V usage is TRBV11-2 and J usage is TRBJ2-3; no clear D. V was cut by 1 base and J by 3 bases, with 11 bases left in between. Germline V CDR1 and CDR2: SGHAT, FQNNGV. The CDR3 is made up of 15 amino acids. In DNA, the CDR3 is TGTGCCAGCAGCTTAGCTAAAGGATATACAGATACGCAGTATTTT. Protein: CASSLAKGYTDTQYF. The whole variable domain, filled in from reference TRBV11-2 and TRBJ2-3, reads EAGVAQSPRYKIIEKRQSVAFWCNPISGHATLYWYQQILGQGPKLLIQFQNNGVVDDSQLPKDRFSAERLKGVDSTLKIQPAKLEDSAVYLCASSLAKGYTDTQYFGPGTRLTVL.

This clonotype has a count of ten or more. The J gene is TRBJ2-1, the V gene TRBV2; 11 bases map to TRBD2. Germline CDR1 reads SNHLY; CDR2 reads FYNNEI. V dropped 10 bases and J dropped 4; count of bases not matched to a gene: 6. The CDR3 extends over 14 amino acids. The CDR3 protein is CAITGLADYNEQFF. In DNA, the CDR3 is TGTGCCATTACGGGACTAGCGGATTACAATGAGCAGTTCTTC.

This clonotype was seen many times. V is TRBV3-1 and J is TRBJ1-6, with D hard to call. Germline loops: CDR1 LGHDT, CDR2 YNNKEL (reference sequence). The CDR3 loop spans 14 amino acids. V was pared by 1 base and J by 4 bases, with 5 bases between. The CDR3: CASSQVQYNSPLHF. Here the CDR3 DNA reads TGTGCCAGCAGCCAAGTACAGTATAATTCACCCCTCCACTTT.

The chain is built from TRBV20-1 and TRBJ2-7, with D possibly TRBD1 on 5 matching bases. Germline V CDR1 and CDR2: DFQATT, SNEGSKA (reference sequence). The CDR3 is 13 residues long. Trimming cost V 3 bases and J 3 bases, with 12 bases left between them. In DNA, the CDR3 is TGCAGTGCTAGTCTCGGCCAGGGCTACGAGCAGTACTTC. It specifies CSASLGQGYEQYF.

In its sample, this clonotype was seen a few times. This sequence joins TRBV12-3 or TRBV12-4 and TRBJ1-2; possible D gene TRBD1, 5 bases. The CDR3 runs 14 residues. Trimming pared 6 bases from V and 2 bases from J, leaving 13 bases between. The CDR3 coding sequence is TGTGCCAGCAGCCTCGGCGGGGCAAACTATGGCTACACCTTC. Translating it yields CASSLGGANYGYTF.